The T cell receptor beta chain under discussion was sequenced for a study of cytomegalovirus exposure and HLA in healthy donors. Study conclusions and caveats: In presence/absence analyses, roughly uniform sequencing depth across donors was assumed. The investigators catalogued 150 to 200 TCR beta chains as cytomegalovirus-associated.

Use of 60 Vbeta and 13 Jbeta primers characterized the PCR. Sequencing used immunoSEQ multiplex PCR; TCRdb keeps in-frame clones, though not all of them. The sample has 150,000 or so clones, approximately 86% seen once. Turning to this clone: Its cognate antigen is unknown.

The sequence was collected from a young woman in good health and CMV-seronegative. The sample taken for sequencing was PBMCs.

The CDR3 reads CASSPTPAGINEQYF. The CDR3 DNA sequence: TGTGCCAGCAGCCCAACTCCCGCGGGAATCAACGAGCAGTACTTC. V usage is TRBV13 and J usage is TRBJ2-7; the D gene is possibly TRBD2 (6 bases). This CDR3 has 15 amino acids. V gave up 5 bases and J gave up 5 bases, with 19 bases separating them. CDR1 is PRHDT, CDR2 FYEKMQ, per germline (reference sequence).